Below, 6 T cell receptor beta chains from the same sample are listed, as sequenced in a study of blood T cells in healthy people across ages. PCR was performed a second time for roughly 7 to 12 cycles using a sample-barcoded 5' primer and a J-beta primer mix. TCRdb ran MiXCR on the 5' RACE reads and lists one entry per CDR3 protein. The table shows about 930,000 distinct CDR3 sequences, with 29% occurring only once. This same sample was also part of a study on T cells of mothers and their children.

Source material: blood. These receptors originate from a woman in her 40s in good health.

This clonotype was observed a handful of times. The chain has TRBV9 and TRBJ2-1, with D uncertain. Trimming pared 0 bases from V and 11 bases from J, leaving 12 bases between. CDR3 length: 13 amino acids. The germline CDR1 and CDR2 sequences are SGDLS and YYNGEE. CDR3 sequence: CASSVAVWNKQFF. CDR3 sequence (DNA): TGTGCCAGCAGCGTAGCGGTATGGAATAAGCAGTTCTTC.

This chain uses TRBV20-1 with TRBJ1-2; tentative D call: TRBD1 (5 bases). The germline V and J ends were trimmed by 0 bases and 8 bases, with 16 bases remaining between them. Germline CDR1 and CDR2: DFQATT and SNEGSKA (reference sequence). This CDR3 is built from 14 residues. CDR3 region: CSAREVGLQGGYTF. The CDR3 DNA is TGCAGTGCTAGAGAGGTCGGCCTCCAGGGCGGCTACACCTTC.

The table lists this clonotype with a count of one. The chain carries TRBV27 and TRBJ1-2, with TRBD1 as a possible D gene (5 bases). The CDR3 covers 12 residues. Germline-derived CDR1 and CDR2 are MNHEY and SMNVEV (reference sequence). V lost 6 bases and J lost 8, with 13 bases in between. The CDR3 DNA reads TGTGCCAGCAGGCCCAGGGCGGAAGGCTACACCTTC. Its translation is CASRPRAEGYTF.

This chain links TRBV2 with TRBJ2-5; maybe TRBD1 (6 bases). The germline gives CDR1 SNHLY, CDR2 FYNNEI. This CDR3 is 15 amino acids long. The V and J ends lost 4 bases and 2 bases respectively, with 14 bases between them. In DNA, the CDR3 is TGTGCCAGCAGTGTAACCGGGACAATGCAAGAGACCCAGTACTTC. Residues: CASSVTGTMQETQYF.

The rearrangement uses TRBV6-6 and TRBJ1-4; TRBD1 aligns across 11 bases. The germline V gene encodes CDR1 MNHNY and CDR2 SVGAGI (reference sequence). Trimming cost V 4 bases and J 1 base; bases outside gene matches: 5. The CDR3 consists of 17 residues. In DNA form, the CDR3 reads TGTGCCAGCAGTTCTCCGGGACAGGGGGTAACTAATGAAAAACTGTTTTTT. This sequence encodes CASSSPGQGVTNEKLFF.

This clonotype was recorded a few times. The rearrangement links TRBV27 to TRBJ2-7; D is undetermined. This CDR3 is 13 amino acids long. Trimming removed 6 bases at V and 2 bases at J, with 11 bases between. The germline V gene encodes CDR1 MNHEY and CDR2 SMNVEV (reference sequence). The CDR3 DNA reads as TGTGCCAGCAGGGCCCCTGGGACCTACGAGCAGTACTTC. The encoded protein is CASRAPGTYEQYF.